The entry below describes one T cell receptor (beta chain). The sample originates from a study of cytomegalovirus exposure and HLA in healthy donors. V shed 4 bases and J shed 5 bases, with 15 bases lying between them. The CDR3 extends over 14 amino acids. CDR1 and CDR2 (germline): SGHRS, YFSETQ. The PCR ran on 60 Vbeta and 13 Jbeta primers. Produced via immunoSEQ multiplex PCR; TCRdb's table is partial and in-frame only. The table shows more than 90,000 clones, with 76% occurring only once. The source is a man in his forties or fifties in good health and CMV-seronegative. The specimen sequenced was PBMCs. The genes are TRBV5-1 and TRBJ2-5; a possible D gene is TRBD1 (5 bases). The CDR3 sequence: CASSPGSSGETQYF. Here the CDR3 DNA reads TGCGCCAGCAGCCCGGGCTCCTCAGGGGAGACCCAGTACTTC.